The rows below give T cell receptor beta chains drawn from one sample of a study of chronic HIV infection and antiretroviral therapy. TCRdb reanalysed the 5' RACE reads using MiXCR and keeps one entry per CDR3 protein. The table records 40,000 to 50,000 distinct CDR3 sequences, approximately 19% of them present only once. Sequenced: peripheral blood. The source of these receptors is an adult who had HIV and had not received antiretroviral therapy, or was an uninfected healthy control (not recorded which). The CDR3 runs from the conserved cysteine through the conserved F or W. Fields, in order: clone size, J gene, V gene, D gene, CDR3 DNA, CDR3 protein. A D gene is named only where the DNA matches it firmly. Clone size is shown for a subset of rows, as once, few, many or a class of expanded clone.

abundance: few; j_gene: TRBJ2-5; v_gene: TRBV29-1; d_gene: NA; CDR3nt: TGCAGCGAGGGTGCAGAGACCCAGTACTTC; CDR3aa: CSEGAETQYF
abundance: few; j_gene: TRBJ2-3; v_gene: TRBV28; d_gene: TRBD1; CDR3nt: TGTGCCAGCAGTCCTCAGAGGGGGCACGTTACGCAGTATTTT; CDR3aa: CASSPQRGHVTQYF
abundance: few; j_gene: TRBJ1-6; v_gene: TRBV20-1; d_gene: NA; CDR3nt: TGCAGTGCTAGTCTAGCAGGGGATAATTCACCCCTCCACTTT; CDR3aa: CSASLAGDNSPLHF
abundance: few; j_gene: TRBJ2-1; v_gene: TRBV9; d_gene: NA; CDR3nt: TGTGCCAGCAGCGTGGACCCCGGGACGAAATACAATGAGCAGTTCTTC; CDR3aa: CASSVDPGTKYNEQFF
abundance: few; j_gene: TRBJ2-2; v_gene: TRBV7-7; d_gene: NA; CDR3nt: TGTGCTAGCAGCTTTGGCACTAACACCGGGGAGCTGTTTTTT; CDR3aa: CASSFGTNTGELFF
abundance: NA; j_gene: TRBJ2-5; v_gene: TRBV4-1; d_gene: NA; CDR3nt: TGCGCCAGCAGCCAATGGCAGCAAGAGACCCAGTACTTC; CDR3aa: CASSQWQQETQYF
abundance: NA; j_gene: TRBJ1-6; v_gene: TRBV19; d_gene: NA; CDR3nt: TGTGCCAGTAGTCAAGGGCCCAGAAGCTCCTATAATTCACCCCTCCACTTT; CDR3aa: CASSQGPRSSYNSPLHF
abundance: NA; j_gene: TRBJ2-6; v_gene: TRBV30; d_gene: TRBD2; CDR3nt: TGTGCCTGGAGTGCCGGGAGGGCCTCTGGGGCCAACGTCCTGACTTTC; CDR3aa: CAWSAGRASGANVLTF
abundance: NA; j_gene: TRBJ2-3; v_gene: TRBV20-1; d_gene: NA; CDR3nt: TGCAGTGCTAGTCCTGAGAGCACAGATACGCAGTATTTT; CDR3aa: CSASPESTDTQYF
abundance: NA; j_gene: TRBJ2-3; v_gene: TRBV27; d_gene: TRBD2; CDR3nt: TGTGCCAGCAGTTTAACAGCGGGAGGTACGCAGTATTTT; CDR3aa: CASSLTAGGTQYF
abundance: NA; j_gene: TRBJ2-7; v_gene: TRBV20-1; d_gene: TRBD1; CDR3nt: TGCAGTGCTAGAGGGACTGGGACAGATTCCTACGAGCAGTACTTC; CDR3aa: CSARGTGTDSYEQYF
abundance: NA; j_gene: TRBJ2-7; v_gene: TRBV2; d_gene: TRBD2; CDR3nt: TGTGCCAGCAGTGGGACTAGCGCAGAGCAGTACTTC; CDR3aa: CASSGTSAEQYF
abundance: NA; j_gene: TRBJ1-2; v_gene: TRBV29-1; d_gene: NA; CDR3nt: TGCAGCGGGGGGACGGACTATGGCTACACCTTC; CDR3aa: CSGGTDYGYTF
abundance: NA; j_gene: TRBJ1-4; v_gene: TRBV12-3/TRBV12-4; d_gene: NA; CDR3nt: TGTGCCAGCAGTTTAGGTCTGGGACGGATAAGTGAAAAACTGTTTTTT; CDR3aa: CASSLGLGRISEKLFF
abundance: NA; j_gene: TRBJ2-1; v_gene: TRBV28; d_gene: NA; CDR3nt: TGTGCCAGCAGTTCCCCGAGGGGGAGTAGGGATGAGCAGTTCTTC; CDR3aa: CASSSPRGSRDEQFF
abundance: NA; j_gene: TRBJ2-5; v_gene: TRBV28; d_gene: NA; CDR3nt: TGTGCCAGCAGTTTTTCGGCCGGGGCCCCGGAGACCCAGTACTTC; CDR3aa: CASSFSAGAPETQYF
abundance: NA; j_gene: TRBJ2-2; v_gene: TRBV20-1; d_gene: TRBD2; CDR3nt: TGCAGTGCCGGGACTAGCGGGAGGGCCCGGGCCGGGGAGCTGTTTTTT; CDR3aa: CSAGTSGRARAGELFF
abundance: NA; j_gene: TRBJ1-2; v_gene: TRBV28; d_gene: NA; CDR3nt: TGTGCCAGCAGTTACTCGACAGCTGGCTACACCTTC; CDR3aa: CASSYSTAGYTF
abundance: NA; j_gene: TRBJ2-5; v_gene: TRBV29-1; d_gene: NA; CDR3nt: TGCAGCGTTGATGGGACTGACCTGGAGGCCCAGTACTTC; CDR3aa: CSVDGTDLEAQYF
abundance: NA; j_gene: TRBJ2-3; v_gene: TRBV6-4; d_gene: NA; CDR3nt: TGTGCCAGCAGTGACTTCGCGGGCCTTGGTACGCAGTATTTT; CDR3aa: CASSDFAGLGTQYF
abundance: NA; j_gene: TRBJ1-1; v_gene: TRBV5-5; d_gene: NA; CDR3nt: TGTGCCAGCAGCCCTGGACAGATGAACACTGAAGCTTTCTTT; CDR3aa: CASSPGQMNTEAFF
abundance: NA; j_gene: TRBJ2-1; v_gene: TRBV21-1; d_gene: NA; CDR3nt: TGTGCCAGCAGCGAGGGTAGGGTTGGAGGTGAGCAGTTCTTC; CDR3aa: CASSEGRVGGEQFF
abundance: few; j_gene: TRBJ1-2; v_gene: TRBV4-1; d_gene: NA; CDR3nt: TGCGCCAGCAGCCAAGGACGGACTGAACTTAGTGGCTATGGCTACACCTTC; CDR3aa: CASSQGRTELSGYGYTF
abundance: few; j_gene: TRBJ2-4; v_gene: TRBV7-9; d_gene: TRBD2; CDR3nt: TGTGCCAGCAGCTTGACTAGCGGAGCGAAAAACATTCAGTACTTC; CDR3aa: CASSLTSGAKNIQYF
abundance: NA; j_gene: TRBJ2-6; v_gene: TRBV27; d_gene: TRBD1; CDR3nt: TGTGCCAGCAGGGGTGCAGCTACAGGGGCCCACTCTGGGGCCAACGTCCTGACTTTC; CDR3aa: CASRGAATGAHSGANVLTF
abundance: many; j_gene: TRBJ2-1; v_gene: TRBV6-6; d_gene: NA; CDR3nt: TGTGCCAGCAGTTACGGGACGCATAATCCTGAGCAGTTCTTC; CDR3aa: CASSYGTHNPEQFF
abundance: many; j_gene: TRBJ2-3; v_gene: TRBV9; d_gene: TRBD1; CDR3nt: TGTGCCAGCAGCGTCGAGACAGGGAAGACAGATACGCAGTATTTT; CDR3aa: CASSVETGKTDTQYF
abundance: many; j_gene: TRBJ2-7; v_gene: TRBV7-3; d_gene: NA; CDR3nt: TGTGCCAGCAGCTCCACTACACTAGAACGAAAGTACTTC; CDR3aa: CASSSTTLERKYF
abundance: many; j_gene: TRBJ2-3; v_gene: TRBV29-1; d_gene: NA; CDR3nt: TGCAGCGTTGGAACAAGCACAGATACGCAGTATTTT; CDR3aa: CSVGTSTDTQYF
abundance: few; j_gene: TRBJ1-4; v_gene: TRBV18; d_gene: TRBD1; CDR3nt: TGTGCCAGCTCACCTGTGGACAGGGGGCGCGAAGAAAAACTGTTTTTT; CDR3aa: CASSPVDRGREEKLFF
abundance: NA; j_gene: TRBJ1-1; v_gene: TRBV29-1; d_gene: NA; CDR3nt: TGCAGCGTTGAACGTTCCGCTACCCGGGGAGCTTTCTTT; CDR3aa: CSVERSATRGAFF
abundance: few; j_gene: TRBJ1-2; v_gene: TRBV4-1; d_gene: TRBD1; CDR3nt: TGCGCCAGCAGCCCCTCGACAGGGGGCAACTATGGCTACACCTTC; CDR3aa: CASSPSTGGNYGYTF
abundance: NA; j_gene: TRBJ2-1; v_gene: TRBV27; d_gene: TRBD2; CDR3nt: TGTGCCAGCAGTAGGACTAGCGGGAGGGTCAATGAGCAGTTCTTC; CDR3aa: CASSRTSGRVNEQFF
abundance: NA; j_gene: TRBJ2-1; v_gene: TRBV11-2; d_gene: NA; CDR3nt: TGTGCCAGCAGCTTATTGCCAGGGGAGCAGTTCTTC; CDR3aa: CASSLLPGEQFF
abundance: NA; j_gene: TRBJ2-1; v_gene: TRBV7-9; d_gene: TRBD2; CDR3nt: TGTGCCAGCAGCTGGGTAGCGGGAGGGTACAATGAGCAGTTCTTC; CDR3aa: CASSWVAGGYNEQFF
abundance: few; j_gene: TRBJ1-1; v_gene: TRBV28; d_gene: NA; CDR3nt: TGTGCGCTCGGAAGGAACACTGAAGCTTTCTTT; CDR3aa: CALGRNTEAFF
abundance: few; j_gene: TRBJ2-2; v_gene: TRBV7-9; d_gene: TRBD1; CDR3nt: TGTGCCAGCCTGGGACAGGCCGTGACCGGGGAGCTGTTTTTT; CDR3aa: CASLGQAVTGELFF
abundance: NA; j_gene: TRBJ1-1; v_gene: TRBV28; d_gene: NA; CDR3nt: TGTGCCAGCAGTTTCGCGGGAGGTAAAGCTTTCTTT; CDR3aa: CASSFAGGKAFF
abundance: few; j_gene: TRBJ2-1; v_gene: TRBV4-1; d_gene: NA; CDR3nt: TGCGCCAGCAGCCAAGAAAATTGGGGGGACCTCCTCGAGGAGCAGTTCTTC; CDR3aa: CASSQENWGDLLEEQFF
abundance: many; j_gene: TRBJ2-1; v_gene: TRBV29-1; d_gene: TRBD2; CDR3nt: TGCAGCGTGGGGACTAGTTGGGCTGAGCAGTTCTTC; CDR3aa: CSVGTSWAEQFF
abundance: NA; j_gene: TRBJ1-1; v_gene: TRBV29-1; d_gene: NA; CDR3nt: TGCAGCGTTATAAGTTTCGGGACCGACCCAAACACTGAAGCTTTCTTT; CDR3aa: CSVISFGTDPNTEAFF
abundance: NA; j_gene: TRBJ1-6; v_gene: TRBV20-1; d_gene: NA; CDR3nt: TGCAGTGCTAGAGATAGGGTGGGAAATAATTCACCCCTCCACTTT; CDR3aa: CSARDRVGNNSPLHF
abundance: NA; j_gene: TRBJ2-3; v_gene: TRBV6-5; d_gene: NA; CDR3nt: TGTGCCAGCAGTTCGAGAGGAGTACGCTCTAGCACAGATACGCAGTATTTT; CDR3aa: CASSSRGVRSSTDTQYF
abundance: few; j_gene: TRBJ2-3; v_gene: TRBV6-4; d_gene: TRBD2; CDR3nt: TGTGCCAGCAGACGACTAGCGGGCAGCACAGATACGCAGTATTTT; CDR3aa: CASRRLAGSTDTQYF
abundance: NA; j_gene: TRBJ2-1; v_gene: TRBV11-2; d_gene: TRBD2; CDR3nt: TGTGCCAGCAGCTCCCTAGCGGGAGCTAATGAGCAGTTCTTC; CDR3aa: CASSSLAGANEQFF